This TCR beta chain appears in the sequencing data of a study of T-cell memory formation after mild COVID-19. Study as a whole: TCR clustering was largely donor specific.

TCRdb reprocessed the 5' RACE reads via MiXCR and lists one record per CDR3 protein. The data contain about 320,000 distinct CDR3 sequences, approximately 14% of them singletons. Study observations and caveats: Contracting CD4+ clones lay largely in CM and EM, with CD8+ ones residing in EMRA. Researchers found some responding clones in pre-infection memory, a sign that cross-reactive memory joined. Proof of SARS-CoV-2 specificity was absent for the second-wave clones that crested on day 37.

The V gene's germline CDR1 is SGHVS and CDR2 FQNEAQ. The CDR3 loop spans 13 amino acids. Trimming shortened V by 2 bases and J by 7 bases, and 9 bases separated the two germline ends. In regard to this clonotype: Its antigen remains unknown.

Sample: PBMCs or a T cell subset sorted from them (not recorded which). The sequence was collected from a man younger than 35 who had mild COVID-19 (a few samples of this study predate the infection). Cell type and time point are not known. The genes are TRBV7-8 and TRBJ2-4; D gene unclear. DNA of the CDR3: TGTGCCAGCAGCTTACCCCCGGCGAACATTCAGTACTTC. It translates to CASSLPPANIQYF.